The 9 T cell receptor beta chains in this list originate from one sample, sequenced in a study of Graves' ophthalmopathy and Graves' hyperthyroidism. TCR beta CDR3 regions were amplified from RNA transcripts. HTBI-primed RT-PCR formed the first round, and a multiplex PCR formed the second. TCRdb called the multiplex PCR reads again in MiXCR, with one record for every CDR3 protein. The sample lists about 550,000 distinct CDR3 sequences; approximately 35% were seen once. Material for sequencing was peripheral blood or thyroid tissue (not recorded which). The source of these receptors is an adult man with Graves' hyperthyroidism.

The chain employs TRBV7-9 and TRBJ2-7; TRBD1 matches at 11 bases. This CDR3 has 15 residues. V dropped 7 bases and J dropped 2; count of bases not matched to a gene: 7. Germline CDR1 SEHNR, CDR2 FQNEAQ (reference sequence). The CDR3 DNA follows: TGTGCCAGCACCTGGACAGGGGGCGTTGCCTACGAGCAGTACTTC. This codes for CASTWTGGVAYEQYF.

The table lists this clonotype with a few counts. The chain has TRBV12-3 or TRBV12-4 and TRBJ1-3; no clear D. The CDR3 loop spans 15 amino acids. Deletions cut 7 bases from V and 0 bases from J, with 13 bases between. DNA of the CDR3: TGTGCCAGCACCCTAGCACAATACTCTGGAAACACCATATATTTT. Translated, it gives CASTLAQYSGNTIYF.

The table lists this clonotype with many counts. The chain links TRBV20-1 to TRBJ2-7; D remains ambiguous. The V end lost 0 bases, the J end lost 3 bases, and 12 bases lay between the germline ends. CDR1 is DFQATT, CDR2 SNEGSKA, per germline (reference sequence). This CDR3 spans 14 amino acids. CDR3 loop: CSARDATEYYEQYF. The CDR3 bases are TGCAGTGCTAGAGATGCTACAGAATACTACGAGCAGTACTTC.

The chain couples TRBV20-1 to TRBJ2-5; D not certain. This CDR3 is built from 14 residues. V was cut by 0 bases and J by 9 bases, with 17 bases left in between. The germline V gene encodes CDR1 DFQATT and CDR2 SNEGSKA (reference sequence). The CDR3 DNA reads TGCAGTGCTAGAGATGCCTCGCTCAATCAGCCCCAGTACTTC. This translates into CSARDASLNQPQYF.

The V and J genes are TRBV29-1 and TRBJ2-7; perhaps TRBD1 as D (6 bases). The CDR3 spans 15 residues. Germline CDR1 reads SQVTM; CDR2 reads ANQGSEA. The V end was cut by 7 bases, the J end by 2 bases, with 21 bases between. CDR3 in amino acids: CSAVTGSLGTYEQYF. The CDR3, as DNA: TGCAGCGCCGTGACAGGCAGCCTAGGGACCTACGAGCAGTACTTC.

This clonotype was found many times. This chain joins TRBV5-1 and TRBJ2-5; 11 positions match TRBD1. The trim removed 7 bases at V and 1 base at J, leaving 9 bases unmatched. CDR3 size: 16 residues. CDR1 and CDR2 from the germline V gene are SGHRS and YFSETQ. CDR3 region: CASQAGQGGFQETQYF. The DNA of the CDR3 is TGCGCCAGCCAGGCGGGACAGGGGGGCTTCCAAGAGACCCAGTACTTC.

This CDR3 is CASSLVAGENTEAFF. DNA for the CDR3: TGTGCCAGCAGTTTAGTGGCAGGGGAGAACACTGAAGCTTTCTTT. This chain connects TRBV28 to TRBJ1-1, with a tentative D call TRBD1 (6 bases). The CDR3 extends over 15 amino acids. V was trimmed by 2 bases and J by 1 base, leaving 11 bases between them. Germline V lookup: CDR1 MDHEN, CDR2 SYDVKM.

With regard to this clonotype: This clone may be a read error of a much larger clone one base away. This likely comes from a read error, as the CDR3 has no conserved phenylalanine or tryptophan at its end. This chain uses TRBV5-4 with TRBJ1-1; D is perhaps TRBD1 (5 bases). The germline V and J ends were trimmed by 4 bases and 1 base, with 17 bases remaining between them. This CDR3 contains 16 residues. The germline V gene has CDR1 SGHNT and CDR2 YYREEE (reference sequence). This CDR3 reads CASSQGEGRPNTEAFL. Here the CDR3 DNA reads TGTGCCAGCAGCCAAGGCGAGGGACGGCCGAACACTGAAGCTTTCCTT.

This clonotype was counted only a few times. V is TRBV7-9 and J is TRBJ2-1; D may be TRBD1 (5 bases). The CDR3 extends over 15 amino acids. CDR1 is SEHNR and CDR2 is FQNEAQ in the germline V gene (reference sequence). Between the trimmed V and J ends, which lost 6 bases and 7 bases, there was a span of 19 bases. CDR3 bases: TGTGCCAGCAGTTATATCGACAGCGCGGAGAATGAGCAGTTCTTC. This encodes CASSYIDSAENEQFF.